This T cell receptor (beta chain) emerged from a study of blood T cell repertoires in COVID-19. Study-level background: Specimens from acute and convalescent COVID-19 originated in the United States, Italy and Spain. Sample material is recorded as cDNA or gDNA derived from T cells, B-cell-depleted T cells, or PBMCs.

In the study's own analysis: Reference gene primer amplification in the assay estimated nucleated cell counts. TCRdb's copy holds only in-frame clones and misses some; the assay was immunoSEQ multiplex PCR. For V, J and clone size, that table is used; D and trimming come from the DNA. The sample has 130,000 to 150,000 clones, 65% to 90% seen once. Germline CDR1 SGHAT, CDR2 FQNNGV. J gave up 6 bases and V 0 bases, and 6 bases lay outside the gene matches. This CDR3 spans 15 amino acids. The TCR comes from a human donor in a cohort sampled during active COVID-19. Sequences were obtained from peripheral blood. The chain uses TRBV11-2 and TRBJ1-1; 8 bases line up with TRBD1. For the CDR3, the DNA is TGTGCCAGCAGCTTAGAATACAGGGGGACCCCTGAAGCTTTCTTT. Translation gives CASSLEYRGTPEAFF.